A selection of T cell receptor beta chains follows, all from one sample in a study of OX40 agonist ivuxolimab in advanced cancers. Repertoires were generated with immunoSEQ multiplex PCR, while TCRdb's copy carries only in-frame clones and drops some. The sample comprises about 79,000 clones, under 85% of which are singletons, and less than 4.5% rests with the top ten. Sequenced material: CD4+ or CD8+ T cells sorted from blood, taken in a trial of the OX40 agonist ivuxolimab. The receptors shown here come from an adult with an advanced solid tumor such as melanoma, head and neck, liver or kidney cancer. Both conserved end residues are part of each CDR3. Clone size, where shown, is once, few, many, or a class for clones that have expanded.

CDR3aa: CASSHDGLMNEKLFF; abundance: .; v_gene: TRBV7-9
CDR3aa: CASSGGYTEAFF; abundance: .; v_gene: TRBV2
CDR3aa: CASSPHASWSGREYEQYF; abundance: .; v_gene: TRBV5-8
CDR3aa: CASSISGRSDTQYF; abundance: .; v_gene: TRBV19
CDR3aa: CASRYTDSNTEAFF; abundance: .; v_gene: TRBV7-9
CDR3aa: CASSLEVSSNSYEQYF; abundance: .; v_gene: TRBV5-4
CDR3aa: CASSLRGAGAISPLHF; abundance: .; v_gene: TRBV27
CDR3aa: CASSEGSQGMYPEQYF; abundance: few; v_gene: TRBV19
CDR3aa: CASSPNTDTQYF; abundance: .; v_gene: TRBV9
CDR3aa: CASSDVNTGELFF; abundance: once; v_gene: TRBV6-4
CDR3aa: CASSKGGTIQETQYF; abundance: .; v_gene: TRBV21-1
CDR3aa: CASRDWTADTQYF; abundance: .; v_gene: TRBV7-3
CDR3aa: CASSSYPQGRDTGELFF; abundance: .; v_gene: TRBV28
CDR3aa: CAWSVGQIYEQYF; abundance: .; v_gene: TRBV30
CDR3aa: CASSYWAGSTDTQYF; abundance: .; v_gene: TRBV6-6
CDR3aa: CASSFSTAEAFF; abundance: once; v_gene: TRBV7-9
CDR3aa: CASSSFGTDNNEQFF; abundance: few; v_gene: TRBV27
CDR3aa: CASSVGGSGQETQYF; abundance: .; v_gene: TRBV9
CDR3aa: CASSYDLNSGEQYF; abundance: .; v_gene: TRBV7-3
CDR3aa: CASSPGVTGEQYF; abundance: .; v_gene: TRBV27
CDR3aa: CASSFVGVNTEAFF; abundance: .; v_gene: TRBV10-2
CDR3aa: CASSLGTGSDYEQYF; abundance: .; v_gene: TRBV11-2
CDR3aa: CASSWTIGGYTF; abundance: few; v_gene: TRBV5-4
CDR3aa: CASSRPGGGELFF; abundance: .; v_gene: TRBV4-1
CDR3aa: CASSPGEVETQYF; abundance: .; v_gene: TRBV9
CDR3aa: CASSLKGGLVVNEQFF; abundance: .; v_gene: TRBV28
CDR3aa: CASSLGARTGNEKLFF; abundance: .; v_gene: TRBV5-1
CDR3aa: CASSSTGTGAGGYTF; abundance: few; v_gene: TRBV7-9
CDR3aa: CASSPAGRTETQYF; abundance: .; v_gene: TRBV23-1
CDR3aa: CASSARGGEQYF; abundance: .; v_gene: TRBV25-1
CDR3aa: CATWTVEQFF; abundance: .; v_gene: TRBV5-8
CDR3aa: CASSAPTSSGNEQFF; abundance: .; v_gene: TRBV5-4
CDR3aa: CASSQGLGEKAYEQYF; abundance: .; v_gene: TRBV4-3
CDR3aa: CASSSGLGAGQPQHF; abundance: .; v_gene: TRBV7-2
CDR3aa: CASSPQDAGDTGELFF; abundance: .; v_gene: TRBV7-3
CDR3aa: CASSLIDSNQPQHF; abundance: few; v_gene: TRBV7-8
CDR3aa: CATTDTGTYNEQFF; abundance: .; v_gene: TRBV15
CDR3aa: CASSYSGASDTQYF; abundance: .; v_gene: TRBV11-2
CDR3aa: CASSRTGGKNIQYF; abundance: .; v_gene: TRBV27
CDR3aa: CASSLEAGVPNYGYTF; abundance: once; v_gene: TRBV7-6
CDR3aa: CASRPVGGANEKLFF; abundance: .; v_gene: TRBV27
CDR3aa: CASSQAGLQGGQPQHF; abundance: .; v_gene: TRBV4-1
CDR3aa: CAGWTAIYGYTF; abundance: few; v_gene: TRBV30
CDR3aa: CASSVLAGLSYEQYF; abundance: few; v_gene: TRBV7-2
CDR3aa: CASSPEGGLRVEKLFF; abundance: .; v_gene: TRBV5-1
CDR3aa: CASALGGAADTQYF; abundance: once; v_gene: TRBV11-2
CDR3aa: CASSPLTSGIGEQYF; abundance: .; v_gene: TRBV7-9
CDR3aa: CASSLGGASGLATGELFF; abundance: .; v_gene: TRBV5-8
CDR3aa: CASSTGLYEQYF; abundance: .; v_gene: TRBV2
CDR3aa: CASSNAELGNEQYF; abundance: .; v_gene: TRBV19
CDR3aa: CASSRRGLDEKLFF; abundance: few; v_gene: TRBV5-4
CDR3aa: CASSHRTSGSSDTQYF; abundance: .; v_gene: TRBV7-2
CDR3aa: CASSFGGYEQYF; abundance: .; v_gene: TRBV11-2
CDR3aa: CASRKAGQPEYNEQFF; abundance: .; v_gene: TRBV5-5
CDR3aa: CASSGDINTEAFF; abundance: .; v_gene: TRBV10-3
CDR3aa: CASTGYDEQFF; abundance: .; v_gene: TRBV7-9
CDR3aa: CASSPPGVGEVGGETQYF; abundance: .; v_gene: TRBV28